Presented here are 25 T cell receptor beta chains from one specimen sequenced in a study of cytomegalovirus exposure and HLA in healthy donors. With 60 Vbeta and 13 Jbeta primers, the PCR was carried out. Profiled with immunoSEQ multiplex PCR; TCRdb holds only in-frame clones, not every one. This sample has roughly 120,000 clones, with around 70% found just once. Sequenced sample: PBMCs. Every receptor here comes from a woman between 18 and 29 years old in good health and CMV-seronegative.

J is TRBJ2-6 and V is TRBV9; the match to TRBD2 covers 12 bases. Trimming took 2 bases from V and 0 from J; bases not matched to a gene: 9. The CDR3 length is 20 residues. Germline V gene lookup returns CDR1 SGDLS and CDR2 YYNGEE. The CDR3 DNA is TGTGCCAGCAGCGTCCGACTAGCGGGGGAGCCGTACTCTGGGGCCAACGTCCTGACTTTC. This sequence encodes CASSVRLAGEPYSGANVLTF.

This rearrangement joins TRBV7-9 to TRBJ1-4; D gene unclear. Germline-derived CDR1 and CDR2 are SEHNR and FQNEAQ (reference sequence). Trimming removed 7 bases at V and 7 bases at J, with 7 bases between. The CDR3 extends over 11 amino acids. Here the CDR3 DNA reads TGTGCCAGCACCAGATCTGAAAAACTGTTTTTT. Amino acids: CASTRSEKLFF.

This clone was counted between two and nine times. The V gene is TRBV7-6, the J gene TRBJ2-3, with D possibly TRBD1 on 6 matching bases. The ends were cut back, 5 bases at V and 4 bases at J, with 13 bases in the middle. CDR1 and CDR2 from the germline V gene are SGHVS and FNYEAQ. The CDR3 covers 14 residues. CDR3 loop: CASSRGGSADTQYF. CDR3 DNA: TGTGCCAGCAGCCGAGGGGGTTCGGCAGATACGCAGTATTTT.

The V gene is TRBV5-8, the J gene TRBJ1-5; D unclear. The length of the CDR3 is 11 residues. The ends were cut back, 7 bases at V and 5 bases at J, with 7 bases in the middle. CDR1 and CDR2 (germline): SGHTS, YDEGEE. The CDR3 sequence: CASLLDQPQHF. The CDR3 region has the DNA TGTGCCAGCCTCCTCGATCAGCCCCAGCATTTT. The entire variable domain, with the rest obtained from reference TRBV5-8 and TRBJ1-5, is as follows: EAGVTQSPTHLIKTRGQQATLRCSPISGHTSVYWYQQALGLGLQFLLWYDEGEERNRGNFPPRFSGRQFPNYSSELNVNALELEDSALYLCASLLDQPQHFGDGTRLSIL.

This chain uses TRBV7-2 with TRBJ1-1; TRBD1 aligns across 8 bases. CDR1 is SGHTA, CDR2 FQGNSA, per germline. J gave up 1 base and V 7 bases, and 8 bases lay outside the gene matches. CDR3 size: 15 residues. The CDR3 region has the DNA TGTGCCAGCATCCTGACAGGGGTCCAGAACACTGAAGCTTTCTTT. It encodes CASILTGVQNTEAFF.

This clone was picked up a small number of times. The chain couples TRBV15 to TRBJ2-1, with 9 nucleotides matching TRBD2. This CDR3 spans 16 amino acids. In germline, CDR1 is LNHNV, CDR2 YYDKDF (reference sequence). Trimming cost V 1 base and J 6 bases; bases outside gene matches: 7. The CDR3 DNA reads TGTGCCACCAGCAGAGCTACTAGCGGGCGCCTCAATGAGCAGTTCTTC. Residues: CATSRATSGRLNEQFF. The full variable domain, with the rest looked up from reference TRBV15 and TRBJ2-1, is DAMVIQNPRYQVTQFGKPVTLSCSQTLNHNVMYWYQQKSSQAPKLLFHYYDKDFNNEADTPDNFQSRRPNTSFCFLDIRSPGLGDTAMYLCATSRATSGRLNEQFFGPGTRLTVL.

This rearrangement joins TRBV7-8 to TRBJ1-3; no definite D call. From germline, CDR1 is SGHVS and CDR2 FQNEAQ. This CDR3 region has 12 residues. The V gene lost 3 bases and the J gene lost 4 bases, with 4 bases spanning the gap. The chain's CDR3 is CASSFEGNTIYF. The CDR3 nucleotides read TGTGCCAGCAGCTTTGAGGGAAACACCATATATTTT.

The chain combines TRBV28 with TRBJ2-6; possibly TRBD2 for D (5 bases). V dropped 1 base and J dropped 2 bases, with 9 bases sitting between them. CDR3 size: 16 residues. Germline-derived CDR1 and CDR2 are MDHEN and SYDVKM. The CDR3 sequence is CASSLFGVTGANVLTF. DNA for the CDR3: TGTGCCAGCAGTTTATTCGGGGTTACTGGGGCCAACGTCCTGACTTTC.

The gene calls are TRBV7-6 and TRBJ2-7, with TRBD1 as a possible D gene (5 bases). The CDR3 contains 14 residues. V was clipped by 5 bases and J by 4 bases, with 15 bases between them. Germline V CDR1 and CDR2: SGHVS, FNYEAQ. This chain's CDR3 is CASSVRGFGYEQYF. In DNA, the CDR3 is TGTGCCAGCAGCGTAAGGGGATTTGGGTACGAGCAGTACTTC.

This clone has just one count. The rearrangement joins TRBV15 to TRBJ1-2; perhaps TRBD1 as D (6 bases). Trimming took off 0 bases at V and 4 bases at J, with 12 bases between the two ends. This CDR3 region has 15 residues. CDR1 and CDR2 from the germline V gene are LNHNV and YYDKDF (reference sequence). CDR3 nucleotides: TGTGCCACCAGCAGAGATCTAGGACAGATCTATGGCTACACCTTC. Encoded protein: CATSRDLGQIYGYTF.

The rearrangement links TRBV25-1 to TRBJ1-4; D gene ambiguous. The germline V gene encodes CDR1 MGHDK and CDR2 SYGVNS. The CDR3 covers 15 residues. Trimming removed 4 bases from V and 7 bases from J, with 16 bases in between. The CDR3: CASSADRGRGEKLFF. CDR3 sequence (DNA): TGTGCCAGCAGTGCGGACCGGGGTCGTGGTGAAAAACTGTTTTTT.

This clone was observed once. This CDR3 reads CASSERGGLGGYTF. DNA for the CDR3: TGTGCCAGCAGCGAACGGGGGGGTTTGGGAGGCTACACCTTC. The chain uses TRBV6-1 and TRBJ1-2; D possibly corresponds to TRBD1 (5 bases). CDR1 is MNHNS, CDR2 SASEGT, per germline. V was cut by 6 bases and J by 8 bases, with 19 bases left in between. The CDR3 covers 14 residues.

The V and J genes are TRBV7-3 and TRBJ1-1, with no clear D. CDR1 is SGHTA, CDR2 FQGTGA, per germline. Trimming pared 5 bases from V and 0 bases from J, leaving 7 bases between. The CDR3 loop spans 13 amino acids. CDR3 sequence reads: CASSVYMNTEAFF. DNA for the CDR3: TGTGCCAGCAGCGTATACATGAACACTGAAGCTTTCTTT.

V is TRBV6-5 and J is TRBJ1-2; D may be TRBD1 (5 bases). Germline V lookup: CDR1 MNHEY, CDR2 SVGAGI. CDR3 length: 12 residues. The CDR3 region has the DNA TGTGTTACGCGGGGGACTAACTATGGCTACACCTTC. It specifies CVTRGTNYGYTF.

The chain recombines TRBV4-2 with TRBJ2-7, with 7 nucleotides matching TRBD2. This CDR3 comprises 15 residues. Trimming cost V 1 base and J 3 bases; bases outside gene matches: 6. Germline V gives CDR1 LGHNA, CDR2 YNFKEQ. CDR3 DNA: TGTGCCAGCAGCCAAGGCTCTAGCGGTTACTACGAGCAGTACTTC. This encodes CASSQGSSGYYEQYF.

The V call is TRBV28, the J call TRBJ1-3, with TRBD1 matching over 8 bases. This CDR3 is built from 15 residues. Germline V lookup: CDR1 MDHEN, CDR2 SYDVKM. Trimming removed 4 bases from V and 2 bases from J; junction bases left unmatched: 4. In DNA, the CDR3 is TGTGCCAGCAGTTCTATACAGGGGGCTGGAAACACCATATATTTT. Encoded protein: CASSSIQGAGNTIYF.

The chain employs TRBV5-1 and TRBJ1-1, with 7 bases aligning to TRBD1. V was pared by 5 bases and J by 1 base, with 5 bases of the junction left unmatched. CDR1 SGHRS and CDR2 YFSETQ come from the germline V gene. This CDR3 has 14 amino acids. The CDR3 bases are TGCGCCAGCAGGTCCGGGACAGCGAACACTGAAGCTTTCTTT. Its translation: CASRSGTANTEAFF. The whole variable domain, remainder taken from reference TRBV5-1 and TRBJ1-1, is KAGVTQTPRYLIKTRGQQVTLSCSPISGHRSVSWYQQTPGQGLQFLFEYFSETQRNKGNFPGRFSGRQFSNSRSEMNVSTLELGDSALYLCASRSGTANTEAFFGQGTRLTVV.

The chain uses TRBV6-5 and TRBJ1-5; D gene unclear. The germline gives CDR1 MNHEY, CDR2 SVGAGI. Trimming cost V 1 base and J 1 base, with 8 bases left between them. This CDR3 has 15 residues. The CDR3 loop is CASSYLAGSNQPQHF. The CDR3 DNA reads TGTGCCAGCAGTTACTTGGCGGGGAGCAATCAGCCCCAGCATTTT.

The CDR3 DNA sequence: TGTGCCAGCAGGGTAGGAGCAGACACTGAAGCTTTCTTT. It yields the protein CASRVGADTEAFF. The chain employs TRBV2 and TRBJ1-1; D is ambiguous. The V gene lost 6 bases and the J gene lost 3 bases, with 11 bases spanning the gap. The CDR3 consists of 13 residues. Germline V gives CDR1 SNHLY, CDR2 FYNNEI.

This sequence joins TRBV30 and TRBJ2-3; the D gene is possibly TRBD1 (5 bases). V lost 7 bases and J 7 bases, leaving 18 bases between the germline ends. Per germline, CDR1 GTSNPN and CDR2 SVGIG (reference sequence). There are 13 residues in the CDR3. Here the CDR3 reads CALSTGRGNTQYF. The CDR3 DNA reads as TGTGCCTTATCAACTGGTAGGGGAAATACGCAGTATTTT.

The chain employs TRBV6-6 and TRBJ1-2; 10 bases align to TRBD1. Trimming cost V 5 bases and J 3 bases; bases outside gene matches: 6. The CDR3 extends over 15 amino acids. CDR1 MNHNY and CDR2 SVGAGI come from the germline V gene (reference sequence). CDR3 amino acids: CASSNDRGQDYGYTF. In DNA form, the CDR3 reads TGTGCCAGCAGTAATGACAGGGGGCAGGACTATGGCTACACCTTC.

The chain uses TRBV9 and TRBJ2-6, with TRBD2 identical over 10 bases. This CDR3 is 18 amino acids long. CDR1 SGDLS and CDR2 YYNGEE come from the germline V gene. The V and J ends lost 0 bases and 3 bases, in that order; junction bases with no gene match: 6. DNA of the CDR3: TGTGCCAGCAGCGTAGAGAGCGGGGGGGCAGGTGGGGCCAACGTCCTGACTTTC. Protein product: CASSVESGGAGGANVLTF.

CDR3 loop: CASNWAGEGGTEAFF. The CDR3, as DNA: TGTGCCAGTAACTGGGCAGGGGAGGGCGGCACTGAAGCTTTCTTT. The chain is built from TRBV19 and TRBJ1-1; D may be TRBD1 (6 bases). V lost 7 bases and J 4 bases, leaving 19 bases between the germline ends. The CDR3 spans 15 residues. Looked up from germline, CDR1 is LNHDA and CDR2 is SQIVND (reference sequence).

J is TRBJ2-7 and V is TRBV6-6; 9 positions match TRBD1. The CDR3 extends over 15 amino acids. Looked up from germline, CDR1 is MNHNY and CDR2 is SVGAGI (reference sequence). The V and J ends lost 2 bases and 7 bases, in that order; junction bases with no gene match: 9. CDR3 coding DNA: TGTGCCAGCAGTTACGGCCGGGACAGGGCTCAGGAGCAGTACTTC. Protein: CASSYGRDRAQEQYF.

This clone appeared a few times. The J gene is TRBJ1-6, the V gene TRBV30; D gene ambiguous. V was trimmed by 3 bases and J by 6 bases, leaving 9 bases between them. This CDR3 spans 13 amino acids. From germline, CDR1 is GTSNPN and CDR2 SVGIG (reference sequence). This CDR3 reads CAWSEGGNSPLHF. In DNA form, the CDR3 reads TGTGCCTGGAGCGAGGGCGGTAATTCACCCCTCCACTTT.